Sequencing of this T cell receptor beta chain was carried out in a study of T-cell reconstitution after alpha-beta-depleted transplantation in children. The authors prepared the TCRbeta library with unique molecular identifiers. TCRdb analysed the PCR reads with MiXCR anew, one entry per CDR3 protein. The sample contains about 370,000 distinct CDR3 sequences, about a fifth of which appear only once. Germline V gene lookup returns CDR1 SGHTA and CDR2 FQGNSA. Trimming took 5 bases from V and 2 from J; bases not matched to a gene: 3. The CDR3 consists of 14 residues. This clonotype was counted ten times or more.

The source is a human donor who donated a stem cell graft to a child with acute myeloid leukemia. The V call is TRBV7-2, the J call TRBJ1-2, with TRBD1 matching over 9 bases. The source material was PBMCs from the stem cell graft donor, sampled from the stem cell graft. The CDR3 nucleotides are TGTGCCAGCAGCCTTGGACAGGGGAACTATGGCTACACCTTC. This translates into CASSLGQGNYGYTF. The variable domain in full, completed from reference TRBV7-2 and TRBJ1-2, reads GAGVSQSPSNKVTEKGKDVELRCDPISGHTALYWYRQSLGQGLEFLIYFQGNSAPDKSGLPSDRFSAERTGGSVSTLTIQRTQQEDSAVYLCASSLGQGNYGYTFGSGTRLTVV.